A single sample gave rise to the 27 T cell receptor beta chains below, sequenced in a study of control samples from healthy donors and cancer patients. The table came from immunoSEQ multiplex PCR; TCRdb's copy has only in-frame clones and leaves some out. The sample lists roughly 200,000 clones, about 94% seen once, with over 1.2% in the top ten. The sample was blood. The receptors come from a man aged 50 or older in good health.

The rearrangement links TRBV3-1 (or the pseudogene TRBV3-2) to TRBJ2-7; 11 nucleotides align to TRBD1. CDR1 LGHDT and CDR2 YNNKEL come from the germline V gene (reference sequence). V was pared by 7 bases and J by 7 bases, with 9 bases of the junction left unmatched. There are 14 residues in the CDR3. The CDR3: CASNGQGAHQEQYF. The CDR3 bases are TGTGCCAGCAACGGACAGGGGGCGCATCAAGAGCAGTACTTC.

The CDR3, as DNA: TGTGCCAGCAGCCAAGAAGGGATGGGAACTGAAGCTTTCTTT. Its protein is CASSQEGMGTEAFF. The gene calls are TRBV3-1 (or the pseudogene TRBV3-2) and TRBJ1-1; D is undetermined. V shed 0 bases and J shed 5 bases, with 10 bases lying between them. This CDR3 has 14 residues. Germline CDR1 LGHDT, CDR2 YNNKEL (reference sequence).

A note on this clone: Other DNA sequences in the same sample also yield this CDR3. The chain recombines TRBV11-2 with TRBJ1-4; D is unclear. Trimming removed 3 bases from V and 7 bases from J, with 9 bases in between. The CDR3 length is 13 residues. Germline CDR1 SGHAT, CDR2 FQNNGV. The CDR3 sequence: CASSLGWGEKLFF. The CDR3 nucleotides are TGTGCCAGCAGCTTGGGGTGGGGTGAAAAACTGTTTTTT.

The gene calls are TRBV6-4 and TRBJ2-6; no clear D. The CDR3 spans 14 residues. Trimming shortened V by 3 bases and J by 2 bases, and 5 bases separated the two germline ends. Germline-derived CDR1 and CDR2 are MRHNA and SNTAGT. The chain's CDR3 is CASSESAGANVLTF. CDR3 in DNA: TGTGCCAGCAGTGAATCCGCTGGGGCCAACGTCCTGACTTTC.

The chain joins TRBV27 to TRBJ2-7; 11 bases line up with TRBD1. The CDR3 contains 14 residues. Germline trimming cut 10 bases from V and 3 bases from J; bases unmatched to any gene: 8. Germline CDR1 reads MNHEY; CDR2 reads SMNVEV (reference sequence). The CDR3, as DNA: TGTGCCATCGCCCGGGGGACAGGGGGCTACGAGCAGTACTTC. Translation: CAIARGTGGYEQYF.

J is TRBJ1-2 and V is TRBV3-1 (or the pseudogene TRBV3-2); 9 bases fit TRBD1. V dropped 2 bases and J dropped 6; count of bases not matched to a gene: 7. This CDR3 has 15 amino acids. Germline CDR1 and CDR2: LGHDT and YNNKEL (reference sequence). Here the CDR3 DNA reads TGTGCCAGCAGCCAATATCAGACAGGGGGGGATGGCTACACCTTC. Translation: CASSQYQTGGDGYTF.

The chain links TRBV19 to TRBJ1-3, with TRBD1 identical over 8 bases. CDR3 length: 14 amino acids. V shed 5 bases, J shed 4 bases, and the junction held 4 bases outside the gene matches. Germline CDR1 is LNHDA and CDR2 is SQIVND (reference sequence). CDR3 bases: TGTGCCAGTAGTGTACAGGGGGGAGGAAACACCATATATTTT. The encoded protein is CASSVQGGGNTIYF.

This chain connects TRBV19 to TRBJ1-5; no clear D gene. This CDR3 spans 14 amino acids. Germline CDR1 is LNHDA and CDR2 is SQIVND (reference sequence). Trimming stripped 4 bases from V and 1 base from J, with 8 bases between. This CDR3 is CASSTRTSNQPQHF. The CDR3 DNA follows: TGTGCCAGTAGTACTCGGACCAGCAATCAGCCCCAGCATTTT.

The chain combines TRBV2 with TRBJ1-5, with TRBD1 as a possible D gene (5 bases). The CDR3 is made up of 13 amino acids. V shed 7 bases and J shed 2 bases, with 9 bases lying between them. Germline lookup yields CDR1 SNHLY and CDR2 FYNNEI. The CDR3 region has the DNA TGTGCCAGCAAGGACAATCGCAATCAGCCCCAGCATTTT. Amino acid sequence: CASKDNRNQPQHF.

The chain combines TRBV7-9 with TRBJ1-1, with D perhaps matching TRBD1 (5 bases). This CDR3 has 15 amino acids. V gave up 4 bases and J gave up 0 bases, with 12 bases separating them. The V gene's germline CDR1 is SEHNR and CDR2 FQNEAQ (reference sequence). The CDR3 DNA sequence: TGTGCCAGCAGCTACAGCAGGGTGGTGAACACTGAAGCTTTCTTT. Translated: CASSYSRVVNTEAFF.

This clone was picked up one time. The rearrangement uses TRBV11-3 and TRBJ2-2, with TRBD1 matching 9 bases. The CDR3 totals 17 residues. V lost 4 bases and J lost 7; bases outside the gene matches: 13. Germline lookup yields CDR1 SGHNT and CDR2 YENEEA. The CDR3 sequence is CASSSRTQGAKGGELFF. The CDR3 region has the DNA TGTGCCAGCAGCTCCCGGACACAGGGGGCAAAGGGCGGGGAGCTGTTTTTT. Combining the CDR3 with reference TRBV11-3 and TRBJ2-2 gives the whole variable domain EAGVVQSPRYKIIEKKQPVAFWCNPISGHNTLYWYLQNLGQGPELLIRYENEEAVDDSQLPKDRFSAERLKGVDSTLKIQPAELGDSAVYLCASSSRTQGAKGGELFFGEGSRLTVL.

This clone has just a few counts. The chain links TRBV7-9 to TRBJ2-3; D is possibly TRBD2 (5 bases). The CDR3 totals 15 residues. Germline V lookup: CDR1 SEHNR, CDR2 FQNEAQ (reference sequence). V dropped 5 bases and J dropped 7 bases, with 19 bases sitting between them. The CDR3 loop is CASSARWMEANTQYF. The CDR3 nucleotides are TGTGCCAGCAGCGCCCGGTGGATGGAGGCAAATACGCAGTATTTT.

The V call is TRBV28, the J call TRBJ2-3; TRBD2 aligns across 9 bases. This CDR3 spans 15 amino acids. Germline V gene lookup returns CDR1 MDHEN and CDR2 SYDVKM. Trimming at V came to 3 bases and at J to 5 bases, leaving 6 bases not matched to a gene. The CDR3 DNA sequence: TGTGCCAGCAGTTTCAGGCGGGGGGGCCAAGATACGCAGTATTTT. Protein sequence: CASSFRRGGQDTQYF.

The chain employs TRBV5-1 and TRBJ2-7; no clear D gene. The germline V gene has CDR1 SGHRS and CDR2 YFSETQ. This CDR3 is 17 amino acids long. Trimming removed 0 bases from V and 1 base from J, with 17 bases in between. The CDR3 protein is CASSLGPKGRGSYEQYF. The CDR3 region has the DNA TGCGCCAGCAGCTTGGGTCCAAAGGGCCGTGGATCCTACGAGCAGTACTTC.

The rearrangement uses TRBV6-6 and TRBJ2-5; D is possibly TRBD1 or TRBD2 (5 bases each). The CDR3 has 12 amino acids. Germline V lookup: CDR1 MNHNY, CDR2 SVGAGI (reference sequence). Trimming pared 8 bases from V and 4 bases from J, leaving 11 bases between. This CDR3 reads CASSPGRETQYF. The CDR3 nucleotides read TGTGCCAGCTCACCAGGGAGAGAGACCCAGTACTTC.

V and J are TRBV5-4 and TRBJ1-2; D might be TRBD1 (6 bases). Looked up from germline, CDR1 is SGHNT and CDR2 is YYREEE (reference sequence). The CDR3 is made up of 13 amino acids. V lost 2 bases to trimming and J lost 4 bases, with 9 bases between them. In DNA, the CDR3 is TGTGCCAGCAGCTTACAGGGCGTCTATGGCTACACCTTC. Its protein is CASSLQGVYGYTF.

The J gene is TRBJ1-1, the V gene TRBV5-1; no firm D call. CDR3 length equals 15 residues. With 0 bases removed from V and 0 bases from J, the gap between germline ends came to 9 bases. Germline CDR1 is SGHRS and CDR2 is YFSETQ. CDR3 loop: CASSLEGSMNTEAFF. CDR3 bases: TGCGCCAGCAGCTTGGAGGGTAGTATGAACACTGAAGCTTTCTTT.

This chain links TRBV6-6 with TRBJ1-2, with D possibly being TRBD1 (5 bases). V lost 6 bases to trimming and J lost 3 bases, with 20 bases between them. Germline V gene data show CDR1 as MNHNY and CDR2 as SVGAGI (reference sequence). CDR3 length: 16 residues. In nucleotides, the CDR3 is TGTGCCAGCAGACCCTCGGCCAGGGAGGTAGACTATGGCTACACCTTC. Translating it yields CASRPSAREVDYGYTF.

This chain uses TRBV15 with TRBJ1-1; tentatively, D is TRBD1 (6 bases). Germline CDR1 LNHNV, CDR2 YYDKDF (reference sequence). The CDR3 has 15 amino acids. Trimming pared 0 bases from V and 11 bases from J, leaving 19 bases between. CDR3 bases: TGTGCCACCAGCAGAGAGAGAACCGCCGGGACAAGGGCTTTCTTT. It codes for CATSRERTAGTRAFF.

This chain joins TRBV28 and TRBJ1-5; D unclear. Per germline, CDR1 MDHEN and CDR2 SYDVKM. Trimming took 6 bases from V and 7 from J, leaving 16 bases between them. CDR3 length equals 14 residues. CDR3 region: CASSPPSGGQPQHF. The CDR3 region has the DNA TGTGCCAGCAGCCCCCCTTCCGGAGGCCAGCCCCAGCATTTT. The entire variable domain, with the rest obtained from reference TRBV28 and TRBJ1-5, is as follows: DVKVTQSSRYLVKRTGEKVFLECVQDMDHENMFWYRQDPGLGLRLIYFSYDVKMKEKGDIPEGYSVSREKKERFSLILESASTNQTSMYLCASSPPSGGQPQHFGDGTRLSIL.

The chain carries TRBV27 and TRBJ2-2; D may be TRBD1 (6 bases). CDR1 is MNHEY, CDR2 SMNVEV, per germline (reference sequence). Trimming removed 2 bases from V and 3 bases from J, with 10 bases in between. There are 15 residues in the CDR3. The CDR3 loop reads CASSLRGFDTGELFF. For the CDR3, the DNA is TGTGCCAGCAGTTTAAGGGGGTTCGACACCGGGGAGCTGTTTTTT.

The chain's CDR3 is CASSFSGTGGYEQYF. The CDR3 DNA reads TGTGCCAGCAGCTTTTCCGGGACAGGGGGCTACGAGCAGTACTTC. V and J are TRBV7-6 and TRBJ2-7, with 11 positions matching TRBD1. The V gene end was trimmed by 3 bases and the J gene end by 3 bases; junction bases not matched to a gene: 4. The CDR3 consists of 15 residues. Germline CDR1 SGHVS, CDR2 FNYEAQ. The variable domain in full, completed from reference TRBV7-6 and TRBJ2-7, reads GAGVSQSPRYKVTKRGQDVALRCDPISGHVSLYWYRQALGQGPEFLTYFNYEAQQDKSGLPNDRFSAERPEGSISTLTIQRTEQRDSAMYRCASSFSGTGGYEQYFGPGTRLTVT.

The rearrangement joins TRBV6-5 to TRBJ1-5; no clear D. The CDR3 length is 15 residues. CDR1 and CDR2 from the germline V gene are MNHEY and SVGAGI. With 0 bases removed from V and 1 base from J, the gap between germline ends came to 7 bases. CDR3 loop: CASSYSSQSNQPQHF. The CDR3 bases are TGTGCCAGCAGTTACTCTTCCCAGAGCAATCAGCCCCAGCATTTT.

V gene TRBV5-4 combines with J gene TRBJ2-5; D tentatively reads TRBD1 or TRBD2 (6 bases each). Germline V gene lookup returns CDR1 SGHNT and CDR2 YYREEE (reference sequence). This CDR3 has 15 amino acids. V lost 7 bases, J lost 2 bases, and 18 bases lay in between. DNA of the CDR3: TGTGCCAGCTGGGGTTGGGGGGCTCTACAAGAGACCCAGTACTTC. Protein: CASWGWGALQETQYF.

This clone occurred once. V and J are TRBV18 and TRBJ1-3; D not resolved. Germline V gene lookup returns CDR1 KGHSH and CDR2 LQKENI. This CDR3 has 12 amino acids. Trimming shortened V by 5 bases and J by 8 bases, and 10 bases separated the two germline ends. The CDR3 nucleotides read TGTGCCAGCTCATCGAAGGGAGACACCATATATTTT. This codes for CASSSKGDTIYF.

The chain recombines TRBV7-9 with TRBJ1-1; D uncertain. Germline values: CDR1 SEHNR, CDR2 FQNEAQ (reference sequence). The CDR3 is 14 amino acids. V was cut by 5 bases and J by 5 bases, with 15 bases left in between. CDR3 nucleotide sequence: TGTGCCAGCAGCCAAAGGGAAGACGGGACTGAAGCTTTCTTT. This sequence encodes CASSQREDGTEAFF.

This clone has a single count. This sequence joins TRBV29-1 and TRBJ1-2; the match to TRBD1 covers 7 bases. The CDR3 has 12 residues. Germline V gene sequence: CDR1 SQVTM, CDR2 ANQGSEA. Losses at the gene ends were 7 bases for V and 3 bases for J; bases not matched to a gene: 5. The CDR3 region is CSGGTEHYGYTF. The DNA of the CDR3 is TGCAGCGGTGGGACAGAACACTATGGCTACACCTTC.